These 11 T cell receptor beta chains came from one sample sequenced in a study of shared clonotypes between healthy human individuals. The table came from immunoSEQ multiplex PCR; TCRdb's copy has only in-frame clones and leaves some out. The sample holds about 470,000 clones, roughly 83% seen once. The sequencing input was PBMCs. These receptors were taken from a woman aged 40 to 50 in good health. Some clones in this sample may be carry-over from other donors' samples.

In DNA, the CDR3 is TGCGCCAGCAGCAACGGACTAGCGGGATACCAAGAGACCCAGTACTTC. Encoded protein: CASSNGLAGYQETQYF. This chain links TRBV5-1 with TRBJ2-5; TRBD2 aligns across 12 bases. Germline CDR1 and CDR2: SGHRS and YFSETQ. The trim removed 4 bases at V and 0 bases at J, leaving 4 bases unmatched. CDR3 length: 16 residues.

The V and J genes are TRBV10-3 and TRBJ2-2, with 14 nucleotides matching TRBD2. CDR3 length equals 18 residues. Germline CDR1 ENHRY, CDR2 SYGVKD. V trimming: 10 bases; J trimming: 2 bases; junction bases outside the gene matches: 12. The CDR3 loop reads CATESGLAGGRNTGELFF. CDR3 sequence (DNA): TGTGCCACAGAAAGCGGACTAGCGGGAGGACGAAACACCGGGGAGCTGTTTTTT.

The chain has TRBV5-1 and TRBJ2-3; the D gene is possibly TRBD2 (5 bases). The CDR3 contains 17 residues. V shed 0 bases and J shed 0 bases, with 14 bases lying between them. Germline V gives CDR1 SGHRS, CDR2 YFSETQ. The CDR3, as DNA: TGCGCCAGCAGCTTGGCGACTACTAGTTCAAGCACAGATACGCAGTATTTT. This encodes CASSLATTSSSTDTQYF. Full variable domain (remainder filled in from reference TRBV5-1 and TRBJ2-3): KAGVTQTPRYLIKTRGQQVTLSCSPISGHRSVSWYQQTPGQGLQFLFEYFSETQRNKGNFPGRFSGRQFSNSRSEMNVSTLELGDSALYLCASSLATTSSSTDTQYFGPGTRLTVL.

The V and J genes are TRBV4-1 and TRBJ2-1; possible D gene TRBD2, 6 bases. Germline CDR1 is MGHRA and CDR2 is YSYEKL. The germline V and J ends were trimmed by 0 bases and 5 bases, with 17 bases remaining between them. This CDR3 region has 17 residues. The CDR3 region has the DNA TGCGCCAGCAGCCAAGATTTGCCCGGGAGACAGAACAATGAGCAGTTCTTC. It specifies CASSQDLPGRQNNEQFF.

This clone appeared a single time. This rearrangement joins TRBV25-1 to TRBJ1-1; TRBD1 is a possible D gene (5 bases). This CDR3 contains 11 residues. Deletions cut 4 bases from V and 11 bases from J, with 11 bases between. Germline values: CDR1 MGHDK, CDR2 SYGVNS. In nucleotides, the CDR3 is TGTGCCAGCAGTGTGGGGGGGTTGGCTTTCTTT. Translated: CASSVGGLAFF.

The chain uses TRBV15 and TRBJ2-1; 10 positions match TRBD2. This CDR3 spans 17 amino acids. The germline CDR1 and CDR2 sequences are LNHNV and YYDKDF (reference sequence). J lost 4 bases, V lost 4 bases, and 10 bases had no gene match. CDR3 bases: TGTGCCACCAGCACAGACGTTAGGACTAGCGGATACAATGAGCAGTTCTTC. It specifies CATSTDVRTSGYNEQFF.

In its sample, this clone was seen a few times. V is TRBV19 and J is TRBJ2-6; 9 bases agree with TRBD1. Germline CDR1 and CDR2: LNHDA and SQIVND (reference sequence). The junction had 11 bases not matched to a gene; V was cut back by 9 bases and J by 2 bases. The CDR3 covers 17 residues. This CDR3 reads CASQPGTGQAGANVLTF. Here the CDR3 DNA reads TGTGCCAGCCAACCAGGGACAGGGCAAGCTGGGGCCAACGTCCTGACTTTC.

The V gene is TRBV4-3, the J gene TRBJ2-3; 8 bases are shared with TRBD2. Germline trimming cut 1 base from V and 3 bases from J; bases unmatched to any gene: 18. Germline CDR1 is LGHNA and CDR2 is YSLEER. The CDR3 consists of 20 residues. In DNA, the CDR3 is TGCGCCAGCAGCCAAGCCCCCAGCGGGGGCGGGGAGGGCTTGACAGATACGCAGTATTTT. Residues: CASSQAPSGGGEGLTDTQYF.

Only a few counts were recorded for this clone. V usage is TRBV18 and J usage is TRBJ2-5; 12 positions match TRBD2. The end of the DNA aligns better with TRBJ2-7, so the J call may be wrong. There are 17 residues in the CDR3. CDR1 is KGHSH, CDR2 LQKENI, per germline. CDR3 protein: CASSPGAGLAGIYEQYF. CDR3 in DNA: TGTGCCAGCTCCCCGGGGGCAGGACTAGCGGGAATCTACGAGCAGTACTTC.

The chain carries TRBV27 and TRBJ2-1; tentatively, D is TRBD2 (7 bases). With 3 bases removed from V and 9 bases from J, the gap between germline ends came to 9 bases. The CDR3 runs 12 residues. In germline, CDR1 is MNHEY, CDR2 SMNVEV (reference sequence). The CDR3 is CASSFGGPEQFF. The CDR3 nucleotides are TGTGCCAGCAGTTTCGGGGGGCCTGAGCAGTTCTTC.

To note about this clone: Additional DNA sequences in this sample encode the identical CDR3. The chain uses TRBV18 and TRBJ1-1; D is possibly TRBD1 (5 bases). This CDR3 has 13 residues. Germline assignment: CDR1 KGHSH and CDR2 LQKENI. Deletions cut 6 bases from V and 1 base from J, with 9 bases between. CDR3: CASSPGQNTEAFF. The CDR3 DNA is TGTGCCAGCTCCCCTGGACAGAACACTGAAGCTTTCTTT.